This T cell receptor beta chain was profiled in a study of monozygotic twins with inflammatory bowel disease. Study-level findings and limits: The co-twins with IBD showed lower TCRbeta diversity (inverse Simpson) than their healthy siblings. Researchers reported no repertoire similarity difference between concordant and discordant twins, possibly from limited power.

Reanalyzing the 5' RACE reads, TCRdb keeps one entry per CDR3 protein, without DNA. Here the sample table reports 80,000 or so distinct CDR3 sequences. Without any T cell sorting, total RNA was isolated from whole blood. This CDR3 is built from 16 residues. Remarks on this clonotype: Its antigen remains unidentified.

The source of this sequence is a human donor with ulcerative colitis or Crohn's disease, or a healthy co-twin of an affected twin (not recorded which). The chain joins TRBV12-3 or TRBV12-4 to TRBJ1-4; the TRBD1 assignment by TCRdb is unverifiable without DNA. The sequenced sample consisted of blood. CDR3 region: CASSSPRDSNNEKLFF.